Listed below are T cell receptor beta chains from one sample, sequenced in a study of blood T cell repertoires in COVID-19. The method was immunoSEQ multiplex PCR; TCRdb's version includes in-frame clones alone and lacks a portion of them. The sample holds some 140,000 clones; approximately 86% are singletons and the top ten take around 20%. Input material: peripheral blood. These receptors were taken from a woman aged 45-65 years who had recovered from COVID-19. Both conserved end residues are part of each CDR3. Fields, in order: D gene, J gene, clone size, V gene, CDR3 protein, CDR3 DNA. The D gene is left open where the match is weak. Expanded clones are given a class, and other clones once, few, many or no size at all.

TRBD1	TRBJ2-3	NA	TRBV7-7	CASSPGTGVADTQYF	TGTGCCAGCAGCCCCGGGACAGGGGTGGCAGATACGCAGTATTTT
NA	TRBJ2-2	NA	TRBV3-1/TRBV3-2	CASSQDRSDTGELFF	TGTGCCAGCAGCCAAGATCGGAGCGACACCGGGGAGCTGTTTTTT
TRBD2	TRBJ2-1	NA	TRBV13	CASRFRGGRNEQFF	TGTGCCAGCAGGTTCCGGGGCGGGAGAAATGAGCAGTTCTTC
TRBD2	TRBJ2-7	NA	TRBV18	CASSRLAGEEQYF	TGTGCCAGCTCAAGACTAGCGGGGGAAGAGCAGTACTTC
TRBD2	TRBJ2-3	NA	TRBV5-4	CASSLRLAGPSTDTQYF	TGTGCCAGCAGCCTACGACTAGCGGGACCTAGCACAGATACGCAGTATTTT
TRBD2	TRBJ2-3	NA	TRBV12-5	CASGLGLATDTQYF	TGTGCTAGTGGTTTAGGACTAGCCACAGATACGCAGTATTTT
NA	TRBJ2-6	NA	TRBV5-1	CASSPRGSSGANVLTF	TGCGCCAGCAGCCCCAGGGGAAGCTCTGGGGCCAACGTCCTGACTTTC
NA	TRBJ2-7	NA	TRBV7-2	CASSPRDTYSSGQYF	TGTGCCAGCAGCCCCAGGGACACGTACTCTTCGGGGCAGTACTTC
NA	TRBJ2-7	few	TRBV18	CASSPIRTDYEQYF	TGTGCCAGCTCACCCATCCGGACAGACTACGAGCAGTACTTC
TRBD2	TRBJ2-7	NA	TRBV19	CASKKASGNEQYF	TGTGCCAGTAAAAAAGCTAGCGGGAACGAGCAGTACTTC
NA	TRBJ1-1	NA	TRBV5-1	CASSLVVESEAFF	TGCGCCAGCAGCTTGGTGGTGGAGTCTGAAGCTTTCTTT
NA	TRBJ1-2	NA	TRBV20-1	CSASTGGAKLGYGYTF	TGCAGTGCTAGTACGGGGGGCGCGAAGCTGGGGTATGGCTACACCTTC
NA	TRBJ1-4	NA	TRBV29-1	CSGDQDSLGAEKLFF	TGCAGCGGCGACCAGGACAGCTTAGGGGCTGAAAAACTGTTTTTT
TRBD1	TRBJ1-2	NA	TRBV5-5	CASSLTGVGGYTF	TGTGCCAGCAGCTTAACAGGGGTGGGTGGCTACACCTTC
TRBD2	TRBJ2-5	NA	TRBV24-1	CATSDSGGRETQYF	TGTGCCACCAGTGATTCGGGGGGTAGGGAGACCCAGTACTTC
TRBD2	TRBJ2-7	NA	TRBV19	CASSISLTSGAVEQYF	TGTGCCAGTAGTATCTCCCTGACTAGCGGGGCGGTAGAGCAGTACTTC
NA	TRBJ1-5	NA	TRBV4-3	CASSQDFGYSNQPQHF	TGCGCCAGCAGCCAAGATTTCGGGTATAGCAATCAGCCCCAGCATTTT
TRBD1	TRBJ2-5	NA	TRBV30	CAWRPTGSSETQYF	TGTGCCTGGAGACCGACAGGGTCCAGCGAGACCCAGTACTTC
NA	TRBJ1-2	once	TRBV19	CASSVHRDAGYTF	TGTGCCAGTAGTGTCCACAGGGATGCAGGCTACACCTTC
TRBD1	TRBJ1-4	once	TRBV5-4	CASRAGQGLSTNEKLFF	TGTGCCAGCAGAGCGGGACAGGGGTTGTCAACTAATGAAAAACTGTTTTTT
TRBD2	TRBJ2-3	NA	TRBV24-1	CATSARGRGSTDTQYF	TGTGCCACCAGTGCCCGCGGGCGGGGGAGCACAGATACGCAGTATTTT
TRBD2	TRBJ2-7	NA	TRBV15	CATSRDPGGGPDEQYF	TGTGCCACCAGCAGAGATCCGGGGGGAGGGCCGGACGAGCAGTACTTC
NA	TRBJ2-2	NA	TRBV5-1	CASSLGLSTGELFF	TGCGCCAGCAGCTTGGGACTAAGCACCGGGGAGCTGTTTTTT
TRBD1	TRBJ1-2	NA	TRBV2	CASSPTGVNYGYTF	TGTGCCAGCAGTCCGACAGGGGTCAACTATGGCTACACCTTC
NA	TRBJ2-7	NA	TRBV5-1	CASSLAAAYEQYF	TGCGCCAGCAGCTTGGCCGCGGCCTACGAGCAGTACTTC
TRBD1	TRBJ1-4	once	TRBV28	CASSSRRGVTNEKLFF	TGTGCCAGCAGTTCACGCAGGGGGGTGACTAATGAAAAACTGTTTTTT
TRBD2	TRBJ2-2	NA	TRBV2	CASKGLAGFSGELFF	TGTGCCAGCAAAGGACTAGCGGGATTTTCCGGGGAGCTGTTTTTT
TRBD1	TRBJ1-5	few	TRBV28	CASGTVYSNQPQHF	TGTGCCAGCGGGACAGTGTATAGCAATCAGCCCCAGCATTTT
NA	TRBJ2-7	few	TRBV13	CASSLFRGDEQYF	TGTGCCAGCAGCTTATTCAGGGGCGACGAGCAGTACTTC
NA	TRBJ1-2	NA	TRBV4-1	CASSQGARVAGYTF	TGCGCCAGCAGCCAAGGTGCCAGGGTGGCTGGCTACACCTTC
TRBD1	TRBJ2-3	NA	TRBV28	CASSPPGTGPDTQYF	TGTGCCAGCAGTCCCCCCGGGACAGGGCCAGATACGCAGTATTTT
TRBD1	TRBJ1-4	few	TRBV11-2	CASSLGQGGEKLFF	TGTGCCAGCAGCTTAGGACAGGGCGGTGAAAAACTGTTTTTT
TRBD1	TRBJ1-1	NA	TRBV29-1	CSAGQPNTEAFF	TGCAGCGCGGGACAGCCGAACACTGAAGCTTTCTTT